Included here is one T cell receptor beta chain sequence, with context. The record originates from a study of blood T cell repertoires in COVID-19. The repertoire was sequenced with immunoSEQ multiplex PCR; TCRdb's copy has only in-frame clones and lacks some. The data contain a few hundred thousand clones, 75% to 90% of them singletons. Per the germline V gene, CDR1 is SGHRS and CDR2 is YFSETQ. V lost 0 bases and J 6 bases, leaving 9 bases between the germline ends. The CDR3 consists of 13 residues. Input material: peripheral blood. The source is a woman aged 18-30 years with acute or convalescent COVID-19. V is TRBV5-1 and J is TRBJ1-2; no clear D gene. The CDR3 reads CASSLVVRDGYTF. The CDR3, as DNA: TGCGCCAGCAGCTTGGTGGTCCGGGATGGCTACACCTTC.